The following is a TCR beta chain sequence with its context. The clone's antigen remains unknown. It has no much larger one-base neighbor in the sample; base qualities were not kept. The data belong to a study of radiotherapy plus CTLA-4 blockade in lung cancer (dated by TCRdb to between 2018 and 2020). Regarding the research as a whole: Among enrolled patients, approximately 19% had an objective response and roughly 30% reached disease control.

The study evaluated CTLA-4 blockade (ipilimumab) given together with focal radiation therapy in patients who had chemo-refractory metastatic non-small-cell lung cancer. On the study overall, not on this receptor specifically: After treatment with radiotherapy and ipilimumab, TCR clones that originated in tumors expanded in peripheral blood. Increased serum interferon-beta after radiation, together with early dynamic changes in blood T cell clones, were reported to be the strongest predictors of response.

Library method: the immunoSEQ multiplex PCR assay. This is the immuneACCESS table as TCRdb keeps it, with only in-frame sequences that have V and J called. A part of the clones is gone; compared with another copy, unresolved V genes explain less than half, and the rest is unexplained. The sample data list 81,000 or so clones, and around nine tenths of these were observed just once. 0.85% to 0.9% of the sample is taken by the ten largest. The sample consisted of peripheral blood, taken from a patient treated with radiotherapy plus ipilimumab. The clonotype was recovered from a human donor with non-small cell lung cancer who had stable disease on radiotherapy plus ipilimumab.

The CDR3 in this case is CASSGQVHGEKLFF. The bases are TGTGCCAGCAGTGGACAGGTTCATGGTGAAAAACTGTTTTTT. The sequence links TRBV28 to TRBJ1-4; the junction holds 7 bases that match TRBD1. The CDR3 spans 14 residues, from the cysteine through the phenylalanine. The CDR3 DNA has 42 bases and is translated from base 1. CDR1 is given as MDHEN and CDR2 as SYDVKM, both from the germline V gene. After removal of 5 bases from V and 7 bases from J, the junction retains 7 bases not matched to a gene.